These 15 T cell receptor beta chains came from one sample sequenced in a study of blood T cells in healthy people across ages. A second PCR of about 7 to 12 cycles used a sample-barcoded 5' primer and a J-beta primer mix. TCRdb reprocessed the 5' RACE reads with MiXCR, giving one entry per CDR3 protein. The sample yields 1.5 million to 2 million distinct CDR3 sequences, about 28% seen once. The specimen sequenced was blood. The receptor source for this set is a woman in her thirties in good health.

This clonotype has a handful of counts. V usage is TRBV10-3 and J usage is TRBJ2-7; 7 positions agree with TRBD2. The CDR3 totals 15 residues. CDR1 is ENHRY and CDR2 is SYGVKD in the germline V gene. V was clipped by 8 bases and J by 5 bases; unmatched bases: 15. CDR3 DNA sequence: TGTGCCATCCGCGAGGCGGGAGATCGGGGTGACGAGCAGTACTTC. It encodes CAIREAGDRGDEQYF.

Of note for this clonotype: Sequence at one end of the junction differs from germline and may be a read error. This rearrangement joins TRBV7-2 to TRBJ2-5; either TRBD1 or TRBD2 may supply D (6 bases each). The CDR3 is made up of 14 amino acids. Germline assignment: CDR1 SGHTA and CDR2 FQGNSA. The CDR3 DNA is TGTGCCAGCAGCGCGGACTCCGGGGGCTACGAGCAGTACTTT. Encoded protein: CASSADSGGYEQYF.

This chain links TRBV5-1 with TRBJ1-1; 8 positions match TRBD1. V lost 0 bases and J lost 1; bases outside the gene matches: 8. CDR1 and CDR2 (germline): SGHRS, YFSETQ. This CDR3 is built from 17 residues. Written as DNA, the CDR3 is TGCGCCAGCAGCTTGGGGGCGGGCGGACAGGGGAACACTGAAGCTTTCTTT. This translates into CASSLGAGGQGNTEAFF.

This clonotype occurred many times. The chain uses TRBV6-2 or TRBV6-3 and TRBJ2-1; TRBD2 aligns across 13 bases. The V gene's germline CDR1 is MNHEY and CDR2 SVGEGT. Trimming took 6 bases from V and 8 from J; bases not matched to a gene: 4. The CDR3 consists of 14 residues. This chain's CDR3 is CASREGLAGDEQFF. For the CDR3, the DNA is TGTGCCAGCAGGGAAGGACTAGCGGGGGATGAGCAGTTCTTC.

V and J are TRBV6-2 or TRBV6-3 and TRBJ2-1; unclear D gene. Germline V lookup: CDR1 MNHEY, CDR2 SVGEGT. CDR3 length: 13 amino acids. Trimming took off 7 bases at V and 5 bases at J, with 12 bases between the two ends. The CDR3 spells CASTGLLHNEQFF. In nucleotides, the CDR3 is TGTGCCAGCACCGGTCTACTCCACAATGAGCAGTTCTTC.

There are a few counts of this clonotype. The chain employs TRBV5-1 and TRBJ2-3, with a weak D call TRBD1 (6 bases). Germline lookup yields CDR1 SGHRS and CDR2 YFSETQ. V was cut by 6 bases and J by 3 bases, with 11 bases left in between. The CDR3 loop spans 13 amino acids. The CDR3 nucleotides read TGCGCCAGCAACAGGGTAGGGACAGATACGCAGTATTTT. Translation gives CASNRVGTDTQYF.

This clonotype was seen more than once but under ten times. The CDR3 region has the DNA TGCGCCAGCCTACCGGACGCCCACAATGAGCAGTTCTTC. It encodes CASLPDAHNEQFF. This chain joins TRBV5-1 and TRBJ2-1; D is ambiguous. CDR1 is SGHRS and CDR2 is YFSETQ in the germline V gene. The V gene lost 7 bases and the J gene lost 5 bases, with 13 bases spanning the gap. The CDR3 contains 13 residues.

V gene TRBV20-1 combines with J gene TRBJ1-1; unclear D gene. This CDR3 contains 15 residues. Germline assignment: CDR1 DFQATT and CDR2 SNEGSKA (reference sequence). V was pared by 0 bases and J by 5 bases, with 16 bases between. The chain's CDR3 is CSARDGRKGTTEAFF. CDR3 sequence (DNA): TGCAGTGCTAGAGATGGGCGAAAGGGCACGACTGAAGCTTTCTTT.

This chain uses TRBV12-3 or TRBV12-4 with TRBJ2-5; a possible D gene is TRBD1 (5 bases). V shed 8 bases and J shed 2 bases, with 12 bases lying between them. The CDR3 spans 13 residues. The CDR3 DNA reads TGTGCCAGCCGTGGGGCTGATCAAGAGACCCAGTACTTC. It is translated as CASRGADQETQYF.

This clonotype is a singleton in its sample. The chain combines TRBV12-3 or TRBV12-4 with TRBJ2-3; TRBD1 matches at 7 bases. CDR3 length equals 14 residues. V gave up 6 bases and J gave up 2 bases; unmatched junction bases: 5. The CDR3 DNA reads TGTGCCAGCAGGAAGACAGGGACCACAGATACGCAGTATTTT. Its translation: CASRKTGTTDTQYF.

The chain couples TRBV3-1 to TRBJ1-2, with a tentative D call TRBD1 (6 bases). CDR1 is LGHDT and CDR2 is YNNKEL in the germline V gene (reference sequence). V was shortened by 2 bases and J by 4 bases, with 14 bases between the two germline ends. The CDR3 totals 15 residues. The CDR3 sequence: CASSQSPQGSYGYTF. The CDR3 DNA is TGTGCCAGCAGCCAAAGTCCACAGGGTTCCTATGGCTACACCTTC.

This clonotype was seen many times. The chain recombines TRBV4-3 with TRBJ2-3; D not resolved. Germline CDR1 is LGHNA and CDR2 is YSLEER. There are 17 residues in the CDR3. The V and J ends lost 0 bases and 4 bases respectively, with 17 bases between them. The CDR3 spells CASSQENWASSADTQYF. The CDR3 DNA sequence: TGCGCCAGCAGCCAAGAGAATTGGGCAAGCTCTGCAGATACGCAGTATTTT.

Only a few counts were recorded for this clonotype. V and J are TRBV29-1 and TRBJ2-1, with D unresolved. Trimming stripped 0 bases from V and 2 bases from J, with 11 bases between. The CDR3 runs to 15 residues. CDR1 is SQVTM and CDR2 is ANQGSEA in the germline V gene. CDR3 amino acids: CSVEDGKTTYNEQFF. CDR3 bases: TGCAGCGTTGAAGATGGTAAGACCACCTACAATGAGCAGTTCTTC.

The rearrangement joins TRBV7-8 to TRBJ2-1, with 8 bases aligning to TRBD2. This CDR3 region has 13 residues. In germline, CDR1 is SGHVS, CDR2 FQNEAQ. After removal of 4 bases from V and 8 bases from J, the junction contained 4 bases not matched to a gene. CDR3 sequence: CASSWTSRDEQFF. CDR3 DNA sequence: TGTGCCAGCAGCTGGACTAGCAGGGATGAGCAGTTCTTC.

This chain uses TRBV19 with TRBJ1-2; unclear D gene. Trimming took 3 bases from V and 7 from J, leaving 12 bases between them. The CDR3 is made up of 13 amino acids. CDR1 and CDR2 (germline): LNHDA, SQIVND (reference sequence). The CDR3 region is CASSIEDGLGYTF. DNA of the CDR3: TGTGCCAGTAGTATCGAAGACGGCCTTGGCTACACCTTC.